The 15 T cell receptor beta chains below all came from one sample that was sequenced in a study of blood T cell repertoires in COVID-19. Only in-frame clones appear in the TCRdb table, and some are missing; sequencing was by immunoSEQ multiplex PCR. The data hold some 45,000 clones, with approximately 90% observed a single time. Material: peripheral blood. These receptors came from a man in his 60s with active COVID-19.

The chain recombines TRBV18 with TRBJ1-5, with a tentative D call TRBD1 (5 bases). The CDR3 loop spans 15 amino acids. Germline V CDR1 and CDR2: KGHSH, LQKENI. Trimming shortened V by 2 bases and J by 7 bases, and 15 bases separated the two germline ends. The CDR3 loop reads CASSPGIQGVQPQHF. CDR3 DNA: TGTGCCAGCTCACCAGGAATTCAGGGTGTGCAGCCCCAGCATTTT.

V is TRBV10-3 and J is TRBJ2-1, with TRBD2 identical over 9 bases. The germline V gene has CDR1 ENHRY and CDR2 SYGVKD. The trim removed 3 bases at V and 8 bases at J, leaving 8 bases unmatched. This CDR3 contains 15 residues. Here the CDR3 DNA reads TGTGCCATCAGTGAACCGACTAGCGGCGGGGATGAGCAGTTCTTC. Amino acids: CAISEPTSGGDEQFF.

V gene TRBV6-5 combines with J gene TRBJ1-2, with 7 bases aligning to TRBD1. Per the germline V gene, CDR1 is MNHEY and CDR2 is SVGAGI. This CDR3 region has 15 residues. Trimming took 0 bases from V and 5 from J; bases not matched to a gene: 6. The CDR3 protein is CASSYSNRGRYGYTF. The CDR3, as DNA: TGTGCCAGCAGTTACTCGAACAGGGGACGATATGGCTACACCTTC.

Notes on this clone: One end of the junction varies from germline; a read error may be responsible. The CDR3 protein is CASSYTGNGCTF. CDR3 nucleotide sequence: TGTGCCAGCAGTTACACAGGGAATGGCTGCACCTTC. The chain couples TRBV6-2 or TRBV6-3 to TRBJ1-2; TRBD1 might be the D (6 bases). CDR3 size: 12 residues. Germline V lookup: CDR1 MNHEY, CDR2 SVGEGT.

DNA of the CDR3: TGTGCCAGCAGCAGGGGGGGCGGGAGTGGCACAGATACGCAGTATTTT. This encodes CASSRGGGSGTDTQYF. The chain is built from TRBV11-3 and TRBJ2-3; D may be TRBD2 (7 bases). Trimming removed 5 bases at V and 1 base at J, with 16 bases between. The CDR3 is 16 amino acids. Germline loops: CDR1 SGHNT, CDR2 YENEEA.

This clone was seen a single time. In nucleotides, the CDR3 is TGTGCCATCCACTCCTATAACCCCCAGGACTACGAGCAGTACTTC. Protein product: CAIHSYNPQDYEQYF. The chain carries TRBV2 and TRBJ2-7; D not resolved. Trimming removed 10 bases at V and 3 bases at J, with 22 bases between. CDR1 and CDR2 (germline): SNHLY, FYNNEI. This CDR3 spans 15 amino acids.

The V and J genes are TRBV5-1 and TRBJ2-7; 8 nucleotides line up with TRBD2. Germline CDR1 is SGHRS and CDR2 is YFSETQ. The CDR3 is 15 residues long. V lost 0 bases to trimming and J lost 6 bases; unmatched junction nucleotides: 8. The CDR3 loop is CASSLVLSGDSEQYF. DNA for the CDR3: TGCGCCAGCAGCTTGGTGCTTAGCGGGGATTCCGAGCAGTACTTC.

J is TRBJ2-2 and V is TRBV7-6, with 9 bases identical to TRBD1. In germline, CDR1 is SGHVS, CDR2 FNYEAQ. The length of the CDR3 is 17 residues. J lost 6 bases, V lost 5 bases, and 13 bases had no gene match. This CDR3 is CASSRPKGQGPPGELFF. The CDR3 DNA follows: TGTGCCAGCAGCCGACCCAAGGGACAGGGCCCCCCCGGGGAGCTGTTTTTT.

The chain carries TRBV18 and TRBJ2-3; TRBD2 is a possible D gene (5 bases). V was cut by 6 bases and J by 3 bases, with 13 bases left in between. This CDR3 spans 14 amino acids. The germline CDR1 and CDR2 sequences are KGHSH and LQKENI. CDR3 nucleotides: TGTGCCAGCTCCCGGGGTGGCCGTACAGATACGCAGTATTTT. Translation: CASSRGGRTDTQYF.

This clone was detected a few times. The CDR3 spells CSAETGVWTEAFF. In DNA, the CDR3 is TGCAGCGCAGAGACAGGGGTTTGGACTGAAGCTTTCTTT. This chain joins TRBV29-1 and TRBJ1-1, with 8 positions matching TRBD1. This CDR3 comprises 13 residues. Germline values: CDR1 SQVTM, CDR2 ANQGSEA. V shed 7 bases and J 5 bases; nucleotides not matched to a gene: 9.

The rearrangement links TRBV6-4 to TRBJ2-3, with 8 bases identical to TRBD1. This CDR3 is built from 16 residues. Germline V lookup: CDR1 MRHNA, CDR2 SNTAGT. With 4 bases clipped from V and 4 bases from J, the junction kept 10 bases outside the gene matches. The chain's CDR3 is CASSASRQGASDTQYF. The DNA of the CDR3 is TGTGCCAGCAGTGCCTCCCGGCAGGGGGCCTCAGATACGCAGTATTTT.

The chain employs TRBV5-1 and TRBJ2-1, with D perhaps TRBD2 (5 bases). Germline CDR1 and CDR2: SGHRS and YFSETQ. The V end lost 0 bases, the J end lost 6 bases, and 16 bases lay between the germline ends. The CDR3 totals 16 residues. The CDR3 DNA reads TGCGCCAGCAGCTTGGATCGGACTCCCACGGCCAATGAGCAGTTCTTC. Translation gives CASSLDRTPTANEQFF.

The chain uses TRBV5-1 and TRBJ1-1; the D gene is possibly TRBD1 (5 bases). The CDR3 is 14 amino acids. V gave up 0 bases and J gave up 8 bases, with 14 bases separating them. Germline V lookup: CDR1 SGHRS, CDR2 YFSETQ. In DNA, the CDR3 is TGCGCCAGCAGCTTGGAGGTTCACAGGTCCGAAGCTTTCTTT. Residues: CASSLEVHRSEAFF. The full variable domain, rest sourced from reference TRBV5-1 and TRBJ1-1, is KAGVTQTPRYLIKTRGQQVTLSCSPISGHRSVSWYQQTPGQGLQFLFEYFSETQRNKGNFPGRFSGRQFSNSRSEMNVSTLELGDSALYLCASSLEVHRSEAFFGQGTRLTVV.

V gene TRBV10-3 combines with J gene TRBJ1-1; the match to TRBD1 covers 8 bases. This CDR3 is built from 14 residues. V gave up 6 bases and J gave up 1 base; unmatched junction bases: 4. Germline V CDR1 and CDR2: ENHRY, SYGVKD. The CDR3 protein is CAISDDRGNTEAFF. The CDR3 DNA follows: TGTGCCATCAGCGATGACAGGGGGAACACTGAAGCTTTCTTT.

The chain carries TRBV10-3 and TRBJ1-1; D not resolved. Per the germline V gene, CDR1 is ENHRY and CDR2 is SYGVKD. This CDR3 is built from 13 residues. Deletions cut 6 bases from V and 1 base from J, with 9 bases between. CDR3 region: CAISVTANTEAFF. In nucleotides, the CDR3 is TGTGCCATCAGCGTAACAGCGAACACTGAAGCTTTCTTT.